The source of this T cell receptor (beta chain) is a study of T cell responses to AZD1222 COVID-19 vaccine. The V gene's germline CDR1 is SNHLY and CDR2 FYNNEI. The J segment lost 3 bases and the V segment lost 8 bases, leaving 3 bases of the junction unmatched. This CDR3 contains 13 residues. Sequencing was performed with immunoSEQ multiplex PCR; in TCRdb, only in-frame clones are kept and a portion is missing. The sample includes around 120,000 clones, about 90% of them seen just once. V gene TRBV2 combines with J gene TRBJ2-5; 10 bases map to TRBD1. The clonotype was recovered from an adult in good health. This specimen was peripheral blood, taken on day 0 of AZD1222 vaccination. In DNA form, the CDR3 reads TGTGCCAGCTTGGGACAGGGGAAAGAGACCCAGTACTTC. Amino acid sequence: CASLGQGKETQYF.